This is a list of T cell receptor beta chains from one sample in a study of vaccination and CD4 T cells after COVID-19. TCRdb ran MiXCR on the PCR reads and lists one entry per CDR3 protein. The repertoire holds about 22,000 distinct CDR3 sequences, with roughly 50% as singletons. These receptors have no identified antigens. The sample comprised CD4+ T cells from blood, cultured in vitro. These TCRs come from a human donor who had recovered from COVID-19. CDR3s include the opening cysteine and the closing phenylalanine or tryptophan. The order of the fields is D gene, V gene, J gene, clone size, CDR3 protein. D genes are given only for firm matches. Some rows mark clone size as missing; the rest say once, few, many or name a class of expanded clone.

TRBD1	TRBV7-8	TRBJ1-2	few	CASSSGGQSYGYTF
TRBD1	TRBV29-1	TRBJ1-4	.	CSVEDREKLFF
TRBD2	TRBV20-1	TRBJ2-5	.	CSAGTSGETQYF
.	TRBV12-3/TRBV12-4	TRBJ1-5	.	CASSTWGGGDQPQHF
.	TRBV6-1	TRBJ2-2	once	CASSPRGADTGELFF
.	TRBV19	TRBJ2-2	.	CASSIVGGVGELFF
TRBD1	TRBV6-1	TRBJ2-2	.	CASGADRGETGELFF
TRBD1	TRBV20-1	TRBJ2-7	once	CSAGDSYEQYF
.	TRBV12-3/TRBV12-4	TRBJ1-6	.	CASSNLQGPTSPLHF
TRBD1	TRBV18	TRBJ2-1	.	CASSAGTGEAEQFF
.	TRBV7-6	TRBJ2-7	.	CASSSRPRDEQYF
.	TRBV6-1	TRBJ1-6	few	CASSESGVESPLHF
.	TRBV5-1	TRBJ1-2	few	CASSLQANYGYTF
.	TRBV7-2	TRBJ1-5	.	CASSRGGDGFSNQPQHF
TRBD1	TRBV15	TRBJ1-2	.	CATRTGNDGYTF
.	TRBV4-1	TRBJ1-5	few	CASSRISGGNQPQHF
.	TRBV2	TRBJ1-1	once	CASSESGDGAFF
.	TRBV7-2	TRBJ2-5	few	CASGVHRVQETQYF
.	TRBV27	TRBJ2-7	once	CASSPQGQASLYEQYF
.	TRBV7-2	TRBJ1-5	few	CASSLAGSYSNQPQHF
TRBD2	TRBV27	TRBJ2-7	.	CASSKRENYEQYF
.	TRBV19	TRBJ1-2	.	CASTGGAYGYTF
.	TRBV12-3/TRBV12-4	TRBJ1-2	few	CASSSGERIYGYTF
.	TRBV11-1	TRBJ1-2	.	CASSLGGPYGYTF
.	TRBV7-3	TRBJ2-1	.	CASSLGGTSYNEQFF
TRBD1	TRBV6-1	TRBJ2-7	.	CASSPTGAYEQYF
.	TRBV11-2	TRBJ1-2	.	CASSLLQGSGYTF
.	TRBV20-1	TRBJ1-2	few	CSARDGAVLGYGYTF
.	TRBV6-4	TRBJ1-5	few	CASTTGLRNQPQHF
.	TRBV7-2	TRBJ2-1	.	CASSFRESGEQFF
TRBD1	TRBV6-1	TRBJ2-7	.	CASRRTGSYEQYF
.	TRBV5-1	TRBJ1-2	.	CASSLDGDYGYTF
TRBD1	TRBV20-1	TRBJ2-5	few	CSARLPRTGEETQYF
.	TRBV27	TRBJ1-5	few	CASSMGHSNQPQHF
.	TRBV30	TRBJ1-5	.	CAWSVQGEQPQHF
.	TRBV21-1	TRBJ2-7	.	CASSNGLTGSYEQYF
.	TRBV7-9	TRBJ2-7	.	CASRPPSTTSYEQYF
.	TRBV7-9	TRBJ1-1	.	CASSSTWGEREAFF
.	TRBV27	TRBJ1-2	.	CASSSWDRLNYGYTF
.	TRBV14	TRBJ1-1	few	CASSPQGVLVDTEAFF